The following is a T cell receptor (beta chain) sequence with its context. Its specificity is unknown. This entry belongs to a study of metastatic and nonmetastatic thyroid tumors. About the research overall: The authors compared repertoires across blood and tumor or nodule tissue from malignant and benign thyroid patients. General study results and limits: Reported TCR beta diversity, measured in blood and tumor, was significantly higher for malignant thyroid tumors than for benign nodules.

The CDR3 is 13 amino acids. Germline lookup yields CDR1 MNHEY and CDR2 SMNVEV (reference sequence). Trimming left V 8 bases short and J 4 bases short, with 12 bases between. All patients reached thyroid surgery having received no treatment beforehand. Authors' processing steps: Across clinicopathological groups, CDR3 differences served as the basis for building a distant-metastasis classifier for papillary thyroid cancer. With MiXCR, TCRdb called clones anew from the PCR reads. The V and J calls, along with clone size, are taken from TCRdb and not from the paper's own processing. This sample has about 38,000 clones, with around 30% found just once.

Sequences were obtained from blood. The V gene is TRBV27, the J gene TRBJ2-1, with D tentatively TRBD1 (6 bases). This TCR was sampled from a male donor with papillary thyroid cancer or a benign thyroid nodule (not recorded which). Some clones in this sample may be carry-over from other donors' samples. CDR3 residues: CASQKGQYNEQFF. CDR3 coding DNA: TGTGCCAGCCAAAAAGGACAGTACAATGAGCAGTTCTTC.